The 15 T cell receptor beta chains below all came from one sample that was sequenced in a study of blood T cells in healthy people across ages (dated by TCRdb to about 2015). Library preparation was by 5' RACE. The sample was run on an Illumina HiSeq 2500. A second PCR of about 6 to 11 cycles was run with a J-beta primer mix and a sample-barcoded 5' primer. TCRdb reworked the public reads: Q25 trimming with fastp, MiXCR clone assembly, productive beta chains retained. Rows merge per CDR3 protein into single entries with the most common DNA and genes. This sample holds about 600,000 distinct CDR3 sequences; around 50% were observed only once. Of the sample, approximately 25% falls within the top ten clones. The specimen was blood. The receptors come from a man older than 75 in good health.

The chain uses TRBV20-1 and TRBJ2-5; a weak D match, TRBD1 (6 bases). The V and J ends lost 7 bases and 3 bases respectively, with 12 bases between them. Germline loops: CDR1 DFQATT, CDR2 SNEGSKA (reference sequence). This CDR3 has 12 residues. The CDR3 loop reads CSGTAGEETQYF. The CDR3 DNA follows: TGCAGTGGCACGGCAGGGGAAGAGACCCAGTACTTC.

This sequence joins TRBV5-1 and TRBJ2-3; 10 nucleotides line up with TRBD2. The CDR3 contains 16 residues. The germline V gene encodes CDR1 SGHRS and CDR2 YFSETQ. Trimming removed 0 bases from V and 2 bases from J; junction bases left unmatched: 3. The CDR3 nucleotides read TGCGCCAGCAGCTTGGGGGGGACTAGCGCCACAGATACGCAGTATTTT. Encoded protein: CASSLGGTSATDTQYF.

This chain links TRBV7-8 with TRBJ2-1; 7 bases line up with TRBD1. The ends lost 6 bases at V and 1 base at J; junction bases unmatched: 3. The length of the CDR3 is 14 residues. Germline V gives CDR1 SGHVS, CDR2 FQNEAQ. CDR3 loop: CASSKGASYNEQFF. CDR3 bases: TGTGCCAGCAGTAAGGGGGCATCCTACAATGAGCAGTTCTTC.

This CDR3 is CSARGSVAGTLGHQPQHF. CDR3 in DNA: TGCAGTGCTAGAGGGAGCGTTGCCGGGACGTTGGGTCATCAGCCCCAGCATTTT. The chain carries TRBV20-1 and TRBJ1-5, with D perhaps matching TRBD1 (5 bases). CDR3 size: 18 residues. The V end was cut by 1 base, the J end by 5 bases, with 24 bases between. The germline CDR1 and CDR2 sequences are DFQATT and SNEGSKA (reference sequence).

The chain joins TRBV20-1 to TRBJ2-7; weak D call: TRBD2 (5 bases). V lost 6 bases and J 3 bases, leaving 12 bases between the germline ends. Germline lookup yields CDR1 DFQATT and CDR2 SNEGSKA (reference sequence). This CDR3 has 12 amino acids. The CDR3 loop is CSATPGVYEQYF. CDR3 sequence (DNA): TGCAGTGCCACCCCCGGGGTCTACGAGCAGTACTTC.

This clonotype occurred a few times. The V and J genes are TRBV29-1 and TRBJ2-1; 11 positions match TRBD2. V was clipped by 7 bases and J by 7 bases; unmatched bases: 6. Germline V gene data show CDR1 as SQVTM and CDR2 as ANQGSEA. The CDR3 runs to 13 residues. The CDR3 here is CSGGTSGNNEQFF. Written as DNA, the CDR3 is TGCAGCGGGGGGACTAGCGGTAATAATGAGCAGTTCTTC.

This clonotype was seen just once. The chain links TRBV29-1 to TRBJ2-1, with 8 bases lining up with TRBD2. There are 15 residues in the CDR3. V was clipped by 6 bases and J by 4 bases; unmatched bases: 11. Germline CDR1 reads SQVTM; CDR2 reads ANQGSEA. In nucleotides, the CDR3 is TGCAGCGTCGTCGGGGGGGACATGCCTTACAATGAGCAGTTCTTC. Protein product: CSVVGGDMPYNEQFF.

The rearrangement uses TRBV6-2 or TRBV6-3 and TRBJ2-7; 9 bases line up with TRBD1. Germline V gene lookup returns CDR1 MNHEY and CDR2 SVGEGT. J gave up 1 base and V 2 bases, and 9 bases lay outside the gene matches. CDR3 size: 17 residues. CDR3 in amino acids: CASSYQIGQGWSYEQYF. The CDR3 nucleotides read TGTGCCAGCAGTTACCAAATCGGACAGGGGTGGTCCTACGAGCAGTACTTC.

The gene calls are TRBV19 and TRBJ2-1, with 9 nucleotides matching TRBD1. The end of the DNA fits TRBJ2-7 better, so the J call may be wrong. CDR3 length: 12 residues. In germline, CDR1 is LNHDA, CDR2 SQIVND (reference sequence). This chain's CDR3 is CASRDRDNEQYF. The CDR3 DNA is TGTGCCAGCCGGGACAGGGATAATGAGCAGTACTTC.

The chain links TRBV6-6 to TRBJ2-3, with TRBD2 identical over 9 bases. The germline V gene encodes CDR1 MNHNY and CDR2 SVGAGI (reference sequence). The CDR3 length is 14 residues. Losses at the gene ends were 6 bases for V and 8 bases for J; bases not matched to a gene: 9. CDR3 DNA: TGTGCCAGCAGAGAGGCGGGGGGGATGGGTACGCAGTATTTT. Translating it yields CASREAGGMGTQYF.

This clonotype has at least ten counts. This chain uses TRBV29-1 with TRBJ2-1; TRBD1 matches at 8 bases. The CDR3 sequence is 13 residues long. J gave up 4 bases and V 4 bases, and 3 bases lay outside the gene matches. CDR1 and CDR2 (germline): SQVTM, ANQGSEA. For the CDR3, the DNA is TGCAGCGTTGCCGGGACAGGTTACAATGAGCAGTTCTTC. Translated, it gives CSVAGTGYNEQFF.

The chain uses TRBV5-1 and TRBJ2-1; 9 bases are a match to TRBD1. J lost 9 bases, V lost 4 bases, and 8 bases had no gene match. The CDR3 consists of 14 residues. The V gene's germline CDR1 is SGHRS and CDR2 YFSETQ. The CDR3 sequence: CASSAGQGLFEQFF. The DNA of the CDR3 is TGCGCCAGCAGCGCGGGACAGGGACTCTTTGAGCAGTTCTTC.

The chain recombines TRBV11-3 with TRBJ2-3; 13 nucleotides align to TRBD2. CDR1 is SGHNT, CDR2 YENEEA, per germline. V gave up 4 bases and J gave up 0 bases; unmatched junction bases: 7. This CDR3 spans 18 amino acids. This CDR3 reads CASSSRTSGGASTDTQYF. CDR3 coding DNA: TGTGCCAGCAGCTCCCGGACTAGCGGGGGAGCTAGCACAGATACGCAGTATTTT.

The gene calls are TRBV29-1 and TRBJ2-7; D may match TRBD1 or TRBD2 (5 bases each). The V and J ends lost 7 bases and 6 bases respectively, with 16 bases between them. This CDR3 region has 12 residues. Germline CDR1 is SQVTM and CDR2 is ANQGSEA. CDR3 region: CSGGGTVGEQYF. DNA for the CDR3: TGCAGCGGGGGTGGGACGGTCGGCGAGCAGTACTTC.

The CDR3 spells CASSLVQSGANVLTF. The CDR3 DNA reads TGCGCCAGCAGCTTGGTTCAATCTGGGGCCAACGTCCTGACTTTC. The chain combines TRBV5-1 with TRBJ2-6; D not resolved. V was clipped by 0 bases and J by 1 base, with 5 bases between them. This CDR3 is 15 amino acids long. CDR1 and CDR2 from the germline V gene are SGHRS and YFSETQ. The full variable domain, with the rest looked up from reference TRBV5-1 and TRBJ2-6, is KAGVTQTPRYLIKTRGQQVTLSCSPISGHRSVSWYQQTPGQGLQFLFEYFSETQRNKGNFPGRFSGRQFSNSRSEMNVSTLELGDSALYLCASSLVQSGANVLTFGAGSRLTVL.